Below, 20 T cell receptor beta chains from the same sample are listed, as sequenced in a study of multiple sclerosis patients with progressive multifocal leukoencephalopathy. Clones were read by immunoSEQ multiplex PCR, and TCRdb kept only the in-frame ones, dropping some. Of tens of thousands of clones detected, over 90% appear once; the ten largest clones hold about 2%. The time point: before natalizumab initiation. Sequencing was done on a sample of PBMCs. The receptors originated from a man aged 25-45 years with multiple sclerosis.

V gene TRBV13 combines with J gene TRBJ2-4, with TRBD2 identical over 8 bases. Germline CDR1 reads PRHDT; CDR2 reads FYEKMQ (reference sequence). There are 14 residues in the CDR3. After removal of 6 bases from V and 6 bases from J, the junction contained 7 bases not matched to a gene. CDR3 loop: CASSPTSERNIQYF. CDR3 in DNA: TGTGCCAGCAGTCCGACTAGCGAGAGAAACATTCAGTACTTC.

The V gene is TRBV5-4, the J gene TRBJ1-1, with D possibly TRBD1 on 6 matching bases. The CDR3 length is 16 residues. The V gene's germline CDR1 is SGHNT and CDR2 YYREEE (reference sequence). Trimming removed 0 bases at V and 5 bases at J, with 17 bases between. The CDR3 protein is CASSLGMVEGVTEAFF. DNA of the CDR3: TGTGCCAGCAGCTTGGGAATGGTGGAGGGGGTTACTGAAGCTTTCTTT.

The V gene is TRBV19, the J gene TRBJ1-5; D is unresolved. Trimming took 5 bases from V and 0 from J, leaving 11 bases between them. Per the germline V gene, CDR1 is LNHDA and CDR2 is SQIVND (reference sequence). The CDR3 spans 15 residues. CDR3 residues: CASSVALYSNQPQHF. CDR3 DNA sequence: TGTGCCAGTAGTGTTGCTCTCTATAGCAATCAGCCCCAGCATTTT.

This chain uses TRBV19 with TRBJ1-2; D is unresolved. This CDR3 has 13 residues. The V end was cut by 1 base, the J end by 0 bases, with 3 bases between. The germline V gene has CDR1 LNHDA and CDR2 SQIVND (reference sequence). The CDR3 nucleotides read TGTGCCAGTAGTATAGGTTCTAACTATGGCTACACCTTC. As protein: CASSIGSNYGYTF.

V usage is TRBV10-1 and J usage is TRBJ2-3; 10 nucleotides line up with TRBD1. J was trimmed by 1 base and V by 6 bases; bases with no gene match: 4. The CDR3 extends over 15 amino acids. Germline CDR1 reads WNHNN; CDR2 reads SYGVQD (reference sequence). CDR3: CASRPGTGGTDTQYF. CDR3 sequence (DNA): TGCGCCAGCAGACCAGGGACAGGGGGCACAGATACGCAGTATTTT.

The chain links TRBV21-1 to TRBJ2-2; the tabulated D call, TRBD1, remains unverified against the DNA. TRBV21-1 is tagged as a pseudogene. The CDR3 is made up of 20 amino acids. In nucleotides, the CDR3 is TGTGCCAGCAGCAAAGGGGACATCGCCCGAACCCCCGCGAACACCGGGGAGCTGTTTTTT. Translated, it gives CASSKGDIARTPANTGELFF.

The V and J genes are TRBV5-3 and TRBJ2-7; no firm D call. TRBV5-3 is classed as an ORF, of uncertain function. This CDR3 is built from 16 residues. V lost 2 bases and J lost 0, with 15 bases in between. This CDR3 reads CARSFSEWKISYEQYF. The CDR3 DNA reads TGTGCCAGAAGCTTTTCTGAGTGGAAAATCTCCTACGAGCAGTACTTC.

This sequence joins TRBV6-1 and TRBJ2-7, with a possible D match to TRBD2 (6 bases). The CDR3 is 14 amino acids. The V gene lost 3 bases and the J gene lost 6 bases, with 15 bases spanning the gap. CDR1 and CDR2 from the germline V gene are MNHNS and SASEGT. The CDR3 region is CASSDPGDSLEQYV. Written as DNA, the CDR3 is TGTGCCAGCAGTGATCCCGGGGACTCACTCGAGCAGTACGTC.

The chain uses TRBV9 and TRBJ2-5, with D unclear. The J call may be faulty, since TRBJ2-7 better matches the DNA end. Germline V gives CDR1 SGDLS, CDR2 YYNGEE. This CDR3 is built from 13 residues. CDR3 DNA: TGTGCCAGCAGCGTAGGCCATAACTACGAGCAGTACTTC. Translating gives CASSVGHNYEQYF.

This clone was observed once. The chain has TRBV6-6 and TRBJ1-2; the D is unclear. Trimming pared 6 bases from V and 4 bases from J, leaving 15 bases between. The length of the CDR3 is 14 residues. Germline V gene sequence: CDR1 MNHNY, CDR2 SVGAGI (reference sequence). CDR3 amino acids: CASSSSTDSYGYTF. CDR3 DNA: TGTGCCAGCAGCTCCTCTACAGACTCCTATGGCTACACCTTC.

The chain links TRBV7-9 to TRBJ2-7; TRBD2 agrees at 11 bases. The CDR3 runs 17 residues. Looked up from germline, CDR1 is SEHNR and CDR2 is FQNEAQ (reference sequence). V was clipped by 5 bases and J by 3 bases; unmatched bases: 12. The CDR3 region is CASSPRLAGGLYYEQYF. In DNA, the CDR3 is TGTGCCAGCAGCCCCAGATTAGCGGGGGGGCTTTACTACGAGCAGTACTTC.

The CDR3, as DNA: TGTGCCAGCAGCTTAGCGGGGCCTGGAGAGACCCAGTACTTC. Its translation: CASSLAGPGETQYF. This chain connects TRBV7-9 to TRBJ2-5, with TRBD1 as a possible D gene (5 bases). CDR3 size: 14 residues. The V gene's germline CDR1 is SEHNR and CDR2 FQNEAQ (reference sequence). The ends were cut back, 0 bases at V and 4 bases at J, with 9 bases in the middle. Full variable domain (rest looked up from reference TRBV7-9 and TRBJ2-5): DTGVSQNPRHKITKRGQNVTFRCDPISEHNRLYWYRQTLGQGPEFLTYFQNEAQLEKSRLLSDRFSAERPKGSFSTLEIQRTEQGDSAMYLCASSLAGPGETQYFGPGTRLLVL.

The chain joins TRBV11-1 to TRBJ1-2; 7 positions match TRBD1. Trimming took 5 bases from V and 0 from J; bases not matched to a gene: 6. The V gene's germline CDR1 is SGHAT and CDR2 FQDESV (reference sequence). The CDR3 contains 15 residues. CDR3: CASSPPGTANYGYTF. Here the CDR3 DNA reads TGTGCCAGCAGCCCCCCCGGGACAGCTAACTATGGCTACACCTTC.

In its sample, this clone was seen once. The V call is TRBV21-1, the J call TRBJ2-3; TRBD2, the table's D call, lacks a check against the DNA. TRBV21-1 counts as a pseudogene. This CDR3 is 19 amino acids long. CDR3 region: CASSATGLAGVTSTDTQYF. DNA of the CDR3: TGTGCCAGCAGCGCTACCGGACTAGCGGGAGTAACTAGCACAGATACGCAGTATTTT.

As DNA, the CDR3 is TGTGCCTGGAGTGTCCTAGCGGTAATCACAGATACGCAGTATTTT. Protein sequence: CAWSVLAVITDTQYF. J is TRBJ2-3 and V is TRBV30, with TRBD2 identical over 7 bases. CDR1 and CDR2 (germline): GTSNPN, SVGIG (reference sequence). The CDR3 is 15 residues long. V gave up 0 bases and J gave up 2 bases; unmatched junction bases: 5.

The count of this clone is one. CDR3 DNA: TGCGCCAGCAGCCAAGAGGGAGCTAGCGGCTACAATGAGCAGTTCTTC. It translates to CASSQEGASGYNEQFF. The chain carries TRBV4-1 and TRBJ2-1, with 7 bases that match TRBD2. J lost 3 bases, V lost 0 bases, and 5 bases had no gene match. Looked up from germline, CDR1 is MGHRA and CDR2 is YSYEKL. CDR3 length equals 16 residues.

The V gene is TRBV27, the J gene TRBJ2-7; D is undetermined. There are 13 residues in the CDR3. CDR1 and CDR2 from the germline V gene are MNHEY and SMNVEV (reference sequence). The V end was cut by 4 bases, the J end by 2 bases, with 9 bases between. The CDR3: CASSSRQAYEQYF. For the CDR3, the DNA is TGTGCCAGCAGTTCTAGACAAGCCTACGAGCAGTACTTC.

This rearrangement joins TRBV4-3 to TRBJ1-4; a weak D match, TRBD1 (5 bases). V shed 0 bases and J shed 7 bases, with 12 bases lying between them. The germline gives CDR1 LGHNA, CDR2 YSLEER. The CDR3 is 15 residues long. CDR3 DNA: TGCGCCAGCAGCCAAGACGCAGGGTTAGGTGAAAAACTGTTTTTT. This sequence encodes CASSQDAGLGEKLFF.

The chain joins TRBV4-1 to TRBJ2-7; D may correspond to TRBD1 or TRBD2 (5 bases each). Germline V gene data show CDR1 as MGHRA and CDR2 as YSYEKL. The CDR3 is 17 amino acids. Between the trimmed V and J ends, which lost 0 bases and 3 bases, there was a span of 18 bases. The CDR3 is CASSQDLSDSRGYEQYF. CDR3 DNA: TGCGCCAGCAGCCAAGACCTATCGGACTCTAGGGGCTACGAGCAGTACTTC.

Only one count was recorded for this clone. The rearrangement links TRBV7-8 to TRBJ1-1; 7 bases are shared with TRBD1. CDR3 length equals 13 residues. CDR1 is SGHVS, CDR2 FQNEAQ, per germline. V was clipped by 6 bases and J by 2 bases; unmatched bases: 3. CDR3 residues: CASRGQPNTEAFF. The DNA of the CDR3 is TGTGCCAGCAGGGGACAGCCTAACACTGAAGCTTTCTTT.